This T cell receptor (beta chain) was sequenced for a study of technical replicates of blood from several donors. Clones were sequenced by immunoSEQ multiplex PCR, and TCRdb holds only the in-frame ones, with some missing. This sample has 55,000 to 75,000 clones, with about 90% found just once. J was trimmed by 10 bases and V by 0 bases; bases with no gene match: 13. The CDR3 sequence is 17 residues long. The germline gives CDR1 SGDLS, CDR2 YYNGEE. The sequence was collected from a human donor in good health. Some clones in this sample may be carry-over from other donors' samples. The V call is TRBV9, the J call TRBJ2-1, with TRBD2 matching 10 bases. What was sequenced was PBMCs. CDR3: CASSVVSRAGGLGEQFF. The CDR3 DNA is TGTGCCAGCAGCGTAGTTTCCCGAGCGGGGGGGCTAGGGGAGCAGTTCTTC.